Shown below are 4 T cell receptor beta chains from a single sample sequenced in a study of CD8+CD57+ T cells in acquired aplastic anemia. Template material for TCR beta VDJ and CDR3 profiling consisted of genomic DNA. TCRdb re-derived calls from the reads in MiXCR, one entry per CDR3 protein. The repertoire has 200,000 to 250,000 distinct CDR3 sequences, roughly 33% of them found once; the top ten carry 1.1%. Source material: sorted CD4+, CD8+, or CD8+CD57+ T cells (not recorded which) from PBMCs. The receptors shown here come from a human donor in good health, serving as a control.

This clonotype appeared many times. The V and J genes are TRBV20-1 and TRBJ2-7; D perhaps matches TRBD1 (5 bases). V dropped 2 bases and J dropped 4 bases, with 12 bases sitting between them. CDR3 length equals 13 residues. Germline CDR1 and CDR2: DFQATT and SNEGSKA (reference sequence). The CDR3 sequence: CSARQEAGYEQYF. The CDR3 nucleotides are TGCAGTGCTAGACAAGAAGCAGGGTACGAGCAGTACTTC.

This clonotype was observed many times. The chain is built from TRBV9 and TRBJ1-2; D not resolved. Germline V gene sequence: CDR1 SGDLS, CDR2 YYNGEE. The V and J ends lost 2 bases and 4 bases respectively, with 9 bases between them. The CDR3 consists of 13 residues. In nucleotides, the CDR3 is TGTGCCAGCAGCGTCGGGCCAAGCTATGGCTACACCTTC. Its protein is CASSVGPSYGYTF.

In regard to this clonotype: A read error may explain this, as a much larger clone is one base away. V is TRBV2 and J is TRBJ2-5; D unclear. From germline, CDR1 is SNHLY and CDR2 FYNNEI. CDR3 length equals 13 residues. CDR3 protein: CAGSYGPKETQYF. The CDR3 DNA reads as TGTGCCGGCAGTTACGGGCCTAAAGAGACCCAGTACTTC.

The table lists this clonotype with a count of one. This chain links TRBV15 with TRBJ2-7; 9 nucleotides agree with TRBD1. After removal of 1 base from V and 4 bases from J, the junction contained 2 bases not matched to a gene. The CDR3 contains 14 residues. From germline, CDR1 is LNHNV and CDR2 YYDKDF (reference sequence). In nucleotides, the CDR3 is TGTGCCACCAGCAGAGGACAGGGGGGATACGAGCAGTACTTC. Amino acids: CATSRGQGGYEQYF.